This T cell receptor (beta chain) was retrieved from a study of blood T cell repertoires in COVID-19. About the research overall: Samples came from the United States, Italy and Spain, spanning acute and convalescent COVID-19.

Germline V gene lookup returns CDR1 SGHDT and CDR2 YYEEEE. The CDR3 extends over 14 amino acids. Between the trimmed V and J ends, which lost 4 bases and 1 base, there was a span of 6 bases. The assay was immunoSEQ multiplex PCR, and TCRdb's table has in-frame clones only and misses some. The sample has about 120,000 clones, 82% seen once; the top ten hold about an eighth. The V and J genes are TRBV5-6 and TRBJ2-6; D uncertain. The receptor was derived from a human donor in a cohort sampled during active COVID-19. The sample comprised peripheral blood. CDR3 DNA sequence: TGTGCCAGCAGCCACCGGTCTGGGGCCAACGTCCTGACTTTC. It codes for CASSHRSGANVLTF.